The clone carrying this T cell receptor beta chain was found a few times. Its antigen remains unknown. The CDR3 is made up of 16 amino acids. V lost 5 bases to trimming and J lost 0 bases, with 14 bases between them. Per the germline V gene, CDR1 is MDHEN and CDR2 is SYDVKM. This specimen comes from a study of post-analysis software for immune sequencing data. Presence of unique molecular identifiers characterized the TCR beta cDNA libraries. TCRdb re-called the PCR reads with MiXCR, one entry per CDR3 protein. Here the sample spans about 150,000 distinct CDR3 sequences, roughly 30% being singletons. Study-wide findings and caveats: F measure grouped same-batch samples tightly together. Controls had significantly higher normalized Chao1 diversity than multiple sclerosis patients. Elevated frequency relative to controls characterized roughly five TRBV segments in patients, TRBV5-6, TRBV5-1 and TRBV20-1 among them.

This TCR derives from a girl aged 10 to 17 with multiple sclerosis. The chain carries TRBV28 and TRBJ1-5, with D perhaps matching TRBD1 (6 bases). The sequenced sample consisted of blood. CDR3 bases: TGTGCCAGCAGTGCTGGGACAAATTTTAGCAATCAGCCCCAGCATTTT. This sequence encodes CASSAGTNFSNQPQHF.